What follows is one TCR beta chain and its context. Its target is not known. Reverse transcription of roughly 0.5 to 1 ug RNA was carried out with random hexamers. TCRdb independently ran MiXCR on the immunoSEQ multiplex PCR reads; one entry per CDR3 protein. The table includes roughly 130,000 distinct CDR3 sequences, roughly 95% detected once. The sample comes from a study of CD8 T cells in Susac syndrome. General study findings and limits: That the number of individuals in its TCR sequencing and HLA analysis was relatively small was acknowledged by the study.

The V and J ends lost 3 bases and 9 bases respectively, with 20 bases between them. There are 15 residues in the CDR3. Per the germline V gene, CDR1 is SNHLY and CDR2 is FYNNEI. The chain has TRBV2 and TRBJ1-2; perhaps TRBD1 as D (5 bases). This TCR derives from a human donor with multiple sclerosis. The sequenced sample was CD4+ T cells from PBMCs. This CDR3 reads CASSERVTGTASYTF. The CDR3 DNA reads as TGTGCCAGCAGTGAGAGAGTCACCGGGACCGCGAGCTACACCTTC. Filled out from reference TRBV2 and TRBJ1-2, the complete variable domain reads EPEVTQTPSHQVTQMGQEVILRCVPISNHLYFYWYRQILGQKVEFLVSFYNNEISEKSEIFDDQFSVERPDGSNFTLKIRSTKLEDSAMYFCASSERVTGTASYTFGSGTRLTVV.